This TCR beta chain appears in the sequencing data of a study of cytomegalovirus exposure and HLA in healthy donors (dated by TCRdb to 2017 to 2019). For the wider study: An earlier analysis of under 600 of the donors reported roughly 270 Gb of sequence data and about 100 million unique TCR beta sequences from 150 million to 200 million T cells. A later analysis re-analyzed previously published TCR beta repertoires from roughly 600 donors and added high-resolution HLA genotyping to study TCR occurrence patterns. Rather than drawing on any new phenotypic data, the later analysis identified candidate immune exposures from TCR beta sequences and the way those sequences occurred across donors. The number of typed donors differed by locus: about 620-630 for A, B, C, DRB1 and DQB1; 500 to 550 for DQA1; some 610 for DPA1; and some 470 for DPB1. Every repertoire in the discovery cohort had been generated on one and the same sequencing platform. Besides the first cohort of around 670 subjects, a separate validation cohort made up of over a hundred different subjects was used. Of the roughly 400 genotyped donors, 65% to 90% were placed in the genetic ancestry cluster associated with self-reported Caucasian donors. To decide whether each TCR beta V gene segment behaved as functional or pseudogenic, an earlier analysis of approximately 600 of the donors relied on high-throughput TCR beta sequencing. The study combined high-throughput TCR immunosequencing, statistical association of individual TCRs with disease status, and machine learning to predict cytomegalovirus infection status. About 280 gigabases of sequencing data and tens of millions of unique TCR sequences made up an early release that covered several hundred HLA-typed donors. The study aimed to test whether signatures of past pathogen exposure could be identified by cataloging public T cell receptors. On average, over 200,000 unique TCR beta nucleotide sequences were sequenced per donor among about 400 genotyped donors of the cohort, with around 19% of those sequences being non-productive. HLA typing covered class I and class II loci at four-digit resolution. Donor age, sex, ethnicity and CMV serostatus were compiled together with the repertoire data. Four or five DR-DQ haplotypes were treated as single units for association and clustering because of strong linkage in the cohort. Genome-wide SNP genotypes for about 55% of the 666 donors were used in a later genetic analysis, which treated that subset as a discovery cohort. Using immunosequencing, the study profiled T cell repertoires from 666 subjects and related those repertoires to cytomegalovirus serostatus. The paper's findings and limits, for the study overall: Linkage disequilibrium might explain the correlated functional status among segregating V segments, but an unknown experimental factor could not be excluded. In both the original and validation cohorts, the classifier was reported to diagnose cytomegalovirus status with high specificity and sensitivity. In an earlier analysis of fewer than 700 of the donors, most TCR beta V segments appeared in productive rearrangements about 87% or about 30% of the time, broadly matching IMGT annotations. Several of the top co-occurrence clusters appeared to be linked to parvovirus B19, influenza, CMV and Epstein-Barr virus, according to a later analysis. A later genetic analysis associated a missense DCLRE1C variant with V-gene and J-gene trimming of TCR beta chains, and an independent cohort replicated the association. A further reported finding was that TCR beta sequences accurately predicted the HLA-A and HLA-B alleles for most subjects in the first cohort. The sequencing pipeline was judged likely to have produced a cluster of highly shared sequence variants as a technical artifact. Immune exposure information for the cohort was limited to CMV serostatus. Specific HLA alleles were associated with over 15,000 TCR beta sequences at a false discovery rate of 0.05 in a later analysis. Most TCR sequences were seen in very few donors, while some public TCRs were found in many individuals. In a later analysis, HLA-associated TCR beta chains showed more clonal expansion and lower generation probabilities than non-associated chains that were equally common. According to a later analysis, most CMV-associated TCR beta chains appeared to be HLA-restricted, and the HLA associations seemed to be driven largely by CMV exposure. Because counts were too low, 15 to 20 rarely observed V segments, including chromosome 9 orphons, were excluded from the earlier analysis of some 590 of the donors. A later genetic analysis reported fewer N-insertions in productive TCRs among donors in an Asian-associated ancestry cluster than the roughly 700-donor mean. The 87-base-pair reads could not distinguish some IMGT-functional V segments, including TRBV6-2 and TRBV6-3, so those segments were excluded. In a later analysis, TCR association rates were found to vary across HLA loci, with the most associated TCRs seen for DRB1 alleles and the fewest for HLA-C alleles. It was suggested by the authors that the approach could potentially be generalized to other disease states and immunological phenotypes. Because HLA typing was unavailable for some donors at each locus, only the typed subset was used in association tests. Strong co-occurrence of HLA alleles, especially DR and DQ, made assigning TCR associations to individual alleles difficult. In this cohort, only TCR beta chains were sequenced, and detectable features were limited by the absence of alpha or paired-chain data. A total of 150 to 200 TCR beta chains were listed by the study as associated with cytomegalovirus. A few of the identified cytomegalovirus-associated TCR beta chains were confirmed in vitro to be specific for cytomegalovirus antigens. Roughly uniform sequencing depth across donors was assumed in presence/absence analyses, although this assumption may not hold.

Per the germline V gene, SGHAT is the CDR1 and FQNNGV is the CDR2. Its CDR3 holds 13 amino acids, cysteine through phenylalanine. Only CDR3 DNA remains: 39 bases, in frame from the first base. Trimming accounts for 3 bases at V and 5 bases at J, while the number of junction bases matched to no gene is 3. Library construction relied on the immunoSEQ multiplex PCR assay. The multiplex PCR relied on a mix of 60 forward primers for TCR Vbeta segments and 13 reverse primers for TCR Jbeta segments. A multiplex PCR assay on genomic DNA amplified the CDR3 region of rearranged TCR beta genes. Amplified TCR beta libraries were sequenced as 87-base-pair reads on the Illumina HiSeq System. Under the source paper's analysis protocol: A later analysis counted about 80 million unique TCR beta chains across the 500 to 850 repertoires, and some 11 million of these chains were shared by at least two donors. To remove PCR and sequencing errors, raw reads were error-corrected and collapsed into unique sequences using a nearest-neighbor algorithm that merged closely related sequences. CDR3 sequences were aligned to IMGT reference sequences to assign V, D and J gene segments. For a sequence to be retained, a match of at least six nucleotides to both a V gene segment and a J gene segment was required. A rearrangement counted as productive if the CDR3 had no stop codons and remained in frame with V and J, and every other rearrangement counted as non-productive. Following IMGT convention, CDR3 was defined as the stretch from the second conserved V-encoded cysteine to the conserved J-encoded phenylalanine. The earlier analysis of about 560 of the donors excluded any sequence lacking an unambiguous match to a single V gene segment. An earlier analysis of 500 to 600 of the donors classified V segments as functional when productive rearrangements were above 56.7% and as segregating when the standard deviation between donors was above 5%. To diagnose cytomegalovirus status from the catalog of TCR beta chain sequences, a statistical classification framework was built. A later analysis assigned V and J genes by comparing TCR nucleotide sequences with IMGT/GENE-DB human TR gene sequences. The TCRdist pipeline was used in a later analysis to assign CDR3 sequences and most-parsimonious VDJ recombination scenarios. A later analysis defined each TCR beta chain by its CDR3 amino acid sequence plus V-gene family, and excluded reads lacking a unique V-gene family. As a way to deal with suspected cross-contamination and a sequencing artifact, a later analysis dropped 450 to 600 nucleotide sequences that were highly shared and had low generation probability. A later analysis calculated a clonal expansion index for each public chain from normalized within-repertoire ranks of inferred template counts. In a later analysis, generation probabilities were computed using a VDJ recombination model fitted to out-of-frame rearrangements, and the results were checked against IGoR. In a later analysis, TCR-TCR, TCR-HLA and TCR-CMV co-occurrence was scored with hypergeometric tests, and a repertoire-size bias correction was applied to TCR pairs. To estimate false discovery rates, a later analysis permuted the HLA or CMV assignments 20 times. In a later analysis, co-occurring TCRs were grouped using DBSCAN, and TCRdist sequence similarity was added for clustering within HLA-allele-positive subsets. Repertoires with fewer than 30,000 or more than 120,000 public chains were left out of co-occurrence clustering, as were five repertoires with anomalous nucleotide sharing. TCRdb obtained this table from immuneACCESS and retained in-frame rearrangements with V and J assigned. These tables miss some clones; where compared with another copy, unresolved V genes account for less than half of the shortfall, and the remainder is unexplained. The DNA was the basis for D and trimming; V, J and clone size are from that table. The sample's records list tens of thousands of clones. The ten largest make up 6% to 7% of the sample.

Regarding this clone: Its antigen has not been determined.

The cohort comprised fewer than 700 healthy bone marrow donors. All cohort members were sampled while nominally healthy, although unrecorded immune exposures were likely present. The donor was CMV seronegative and belonged to the group of 350 or so seronegative cohort members. A peripheral blood sample was collected from each donor, and TCR beta sequencing was performed on peripheral blood mononuclear cells. The Qiagen DNeasy Blood Extraction Kit was used to extract genomic DNA from the blood cell samples. Specimen: PBMCs. The clonotype originates from a woman aged 40 to 50 in good health and CMV-seronegative. In this chain, TRBV11-2 is recombined with TRBJ2-5; TRBD1 fits 7 bases in the junction. The CDR3: CASSFTGDETQYF. The bases read TGTGCCAGCAGCTTCACAGGGGATGAGACCCAGTACTTC. With the rest looked up from the reference TRBV11-2 and TRBJ2-5 genes rather than sequenced, the full variable domain is EAGVAQSPRYKIIEKRQSVAFWCNPISGHATLYWYQQILGQGPKLLIQFQNNGVVDDSQLPKDRFSAERLKGVDSTLKIQPAKLEDSAVYLCASSFTGDETQYFGPGTRLLVL.